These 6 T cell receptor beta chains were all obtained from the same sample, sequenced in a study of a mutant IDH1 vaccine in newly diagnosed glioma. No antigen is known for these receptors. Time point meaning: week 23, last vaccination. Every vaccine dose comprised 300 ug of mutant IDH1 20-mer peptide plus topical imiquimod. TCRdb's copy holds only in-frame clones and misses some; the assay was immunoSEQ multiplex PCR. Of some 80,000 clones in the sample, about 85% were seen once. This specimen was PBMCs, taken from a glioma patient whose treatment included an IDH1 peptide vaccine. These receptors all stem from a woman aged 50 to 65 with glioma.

CDR3 loop: CASSPVAGGSTDTQYF. The DNA of the CDR3 is TGTGCCAGCTCACCGGTGGCGGGAGGGAGCACAGATACGCAGTATTTT. This sequence joins TRBV18 and TRBJ2-3, with 9 bases identical to TRBD2. Germline lookup yields CDR1 KGHSH and CDR2 LQKENI. The CDR3 totals 16 residues. The junction had 4 bases not matched to a gene; V was cut back by 3 bases and J by 0 bases.

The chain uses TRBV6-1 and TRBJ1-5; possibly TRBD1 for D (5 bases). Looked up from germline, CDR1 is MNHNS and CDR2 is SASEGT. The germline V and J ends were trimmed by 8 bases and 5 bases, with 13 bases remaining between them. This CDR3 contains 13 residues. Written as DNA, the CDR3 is TGTGCCAGCGCGAGCAGGGCCGATCAGCCCCAGCATTTT. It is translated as CASASRADQPQHF.

CDR3 sequence: CASIKTGTRKYEQYF. The DNA of the CDR3 is TGTGCCAGCATTAAAACCGGGACACGAAAATACGAGCAGTACTTC. This rearrangement joins TRBV7-9 to TRBJ2-7; perhaps TRBD1 as D (6 bases). Per the germline V gene, CDR1 is SEHNR and CDR2 is FQNEAQ (reference sequence). The CDR3 runs 15 residues. V lost 7 bases and J 4 bases, leaving 20 bases between the germline ends.

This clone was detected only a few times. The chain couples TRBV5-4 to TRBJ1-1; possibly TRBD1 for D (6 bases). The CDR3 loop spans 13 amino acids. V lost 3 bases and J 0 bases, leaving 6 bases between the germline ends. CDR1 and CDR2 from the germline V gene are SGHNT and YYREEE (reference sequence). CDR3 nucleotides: TGTGCCAGCAGCTGGACAGTGAACACTGAAGCTTTCTTT. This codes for CASSWTVNTEAFF.

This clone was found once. This CDR3 is CASSRGTDSYEQYF. CDR3 coding DNA: TGTGCCAGCAGCCGAGGGACTGACTCCTACGAGCAGTACTTC. This chain joins TRBV7-8 and TRBJ2-5; D might be TRBD2 (6 bases). The DNA end is a closer match to TRBJ2-7, so the J assignment may be wrong. Per the germline V gene, CDR1 is SGHVS and CDR2 is FQNEAQ. There are 14 residues in the CDR3.

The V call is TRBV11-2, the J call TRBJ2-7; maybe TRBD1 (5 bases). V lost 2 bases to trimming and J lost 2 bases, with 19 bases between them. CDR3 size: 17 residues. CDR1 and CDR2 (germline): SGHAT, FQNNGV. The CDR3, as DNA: TGTGCCAGCAGCTTATCCACAGGAGTTGTAGAAGCCTACGAGCAGTACTTC. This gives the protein CASSLSTGVVEAYEQYF.